This T cell receptor beta chain was recorded in a study of blood T cell repertoires in COVID-19. Study background: PBMCs, B-cell-depleted T cells, or T cells provided the cDNA or gDNA that made up the material.

Germline CDR1 and CDR2: SEHNR and FQNEAQ (reference sequence). CDR3 size: 15 residues. The trim removed 5 bases at V and 7 bases at J, leaving 5 bases unmatched. Per the original methods: Amplified reference gene primers provided the basis for estimating nucleated cell counts. Clones were read by immunoSEQ multiplex PCR, and TCRdb kept only the in-frame ones, dropping some. Clone size and V and J calls were adopted from that table, with D and trimming inferred from the DNA. The sample records about 160,000 clones, around 82% being singletons. The TCR sequence derives from a woman in her forties with COVID-19, enrolled during active disease. Sequencing input: peripheral blood. The chain employs TRBV7-9 and TRBJ1-6; 10 bases are a match to TRBD1. The CDR3 region has the DNA TGTGCCAGCAGCACCGGACAGGGGGACAATTCACCCCTCCACTTT. It yields the protein CASSTGQGDNSPLHF.